The entry that follows covers one T cell receptor (beta chain) sequence. Sequencing used immunoSEQ multiplex PCR; TCRdb keeps in-frame clones, though not all of them. The sample lists over 60,000 clones; roughly 93% were seen once. V lost 6 bases and J lost 13; bases outside the gene matches: 5. This CDR3 has 13 residues. In germline, CDR1 is MGHDK, CDR2 SYGVNS. This sample stems from a study of technical replicates of blood from a few donors. This chain connects TRBV25-1 to TRBJ2-1, with TRBD2 identical over 14 bases. The receptor was isolated from a human donor in good health. The specimen was T cells isolated from PBMCs. The CDR3 loop reads CASSPGTSGSQFF. CDR3 nucleotides: TGTGCCAGCAGCCCCGGGACTAGCGGGAGTCAGTTCTTC.